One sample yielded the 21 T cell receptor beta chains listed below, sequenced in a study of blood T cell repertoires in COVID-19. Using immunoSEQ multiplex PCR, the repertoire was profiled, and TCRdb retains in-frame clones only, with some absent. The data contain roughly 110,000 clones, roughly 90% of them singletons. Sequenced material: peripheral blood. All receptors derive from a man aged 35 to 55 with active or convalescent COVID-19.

The CDR3 loop is CASSLFSGDEAFF. In DNA, the CDR3 is TGTGCCAGCAGCTTATTTTCGGGAGATGAAGCTTTCTTT. The gene calls are TRBV7-9 and TRBJ1-1; D is unclear. This CDR3 is 13 amino acids long. V was trimmed by 2 bases and J by 7 bases, leaving 11 bases between them. The germline gives CDR1 SEHNR, CDR2 FQNEAQ (reference sequence).

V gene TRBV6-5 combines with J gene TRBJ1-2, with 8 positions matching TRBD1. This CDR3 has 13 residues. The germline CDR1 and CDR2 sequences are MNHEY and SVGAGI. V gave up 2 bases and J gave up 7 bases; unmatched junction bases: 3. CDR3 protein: CASSYGTGFGYTF. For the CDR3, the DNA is TGTGCCAGCAGTTACGGGACAGGCTTTGGCTACACCTTC.

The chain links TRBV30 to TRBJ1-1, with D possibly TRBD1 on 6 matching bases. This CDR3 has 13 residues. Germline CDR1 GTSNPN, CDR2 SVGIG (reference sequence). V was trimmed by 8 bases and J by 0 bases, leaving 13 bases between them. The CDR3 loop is CAHRGQMNTEAFF. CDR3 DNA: TGTGCCCACCGAGGACAGATGAACACTGAAGCTTTCTTT. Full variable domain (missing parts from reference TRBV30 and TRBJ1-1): SQTIHQWPATLVQPVGSPLSLECTVEGTSNPNLYWYRQAAGRGLQLLFYSVGIGQISSEVPQNLSASRPQDRQFILSSKKLLLSDSGFYLCAHRGQMNTEAFFGQGTRLTVV.

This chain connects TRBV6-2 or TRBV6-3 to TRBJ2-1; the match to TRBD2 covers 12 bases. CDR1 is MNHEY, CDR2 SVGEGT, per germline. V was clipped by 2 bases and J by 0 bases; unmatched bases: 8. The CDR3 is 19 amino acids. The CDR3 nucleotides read TGTGCCAGCAGTTACACCACTGGACTAGCGGGATACTCCTACAATGAGCAGTTCTTC. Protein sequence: CASSYTTGLAGYSYNEQFF.

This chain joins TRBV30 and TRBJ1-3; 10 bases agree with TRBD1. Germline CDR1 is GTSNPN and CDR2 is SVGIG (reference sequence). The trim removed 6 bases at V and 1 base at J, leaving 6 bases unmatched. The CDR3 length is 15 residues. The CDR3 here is CACQTGGLSGNTIYF. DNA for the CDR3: TGTGCCTGTCAGACAGGGGGCCTATCTGGAAACACCATATATTTT.

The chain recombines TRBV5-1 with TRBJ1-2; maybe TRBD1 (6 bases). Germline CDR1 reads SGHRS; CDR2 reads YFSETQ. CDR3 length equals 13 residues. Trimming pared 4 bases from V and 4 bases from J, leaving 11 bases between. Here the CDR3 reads CASSKDSIYGYTF. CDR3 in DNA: TGCGCCAGCAGCAAGGACAGTATCTATGGCTACACCTTC.

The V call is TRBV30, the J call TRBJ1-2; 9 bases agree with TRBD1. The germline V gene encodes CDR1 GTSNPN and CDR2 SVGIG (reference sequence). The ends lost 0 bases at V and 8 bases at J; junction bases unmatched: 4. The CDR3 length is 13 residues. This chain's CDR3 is CAWSVQGAPGYTF. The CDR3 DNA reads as TGTGCCTGGAGTGTACAGGGGGCGCCGGGCTACACCTTC.

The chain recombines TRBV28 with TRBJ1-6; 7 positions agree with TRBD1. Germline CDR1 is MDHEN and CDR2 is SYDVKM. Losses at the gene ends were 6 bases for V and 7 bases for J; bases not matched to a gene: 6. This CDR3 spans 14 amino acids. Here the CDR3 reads CASRGQIGNSPLHF. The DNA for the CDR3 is TGTGCCAGCAGGGGACAGATAGGAAATTCACCCCTCCACTTT.

The CDR3 DNA sequence: TGTGCCAGCAGTGAAACGGCAGGGTTGGGAAACACCATATATTTT. Protein: CASSETAGLGNTIYF. This chain joins TRBV2 and TRBJ1-3, with D perhaps TRBD1 (5 bases). CDR3 length equals 15 residues. Germline CDR1 and CDR2: SNHLY and FYNNEI. The germline V and J ends were trimmed by 2 bases and 4 bases, with 12 bases remaining between them.

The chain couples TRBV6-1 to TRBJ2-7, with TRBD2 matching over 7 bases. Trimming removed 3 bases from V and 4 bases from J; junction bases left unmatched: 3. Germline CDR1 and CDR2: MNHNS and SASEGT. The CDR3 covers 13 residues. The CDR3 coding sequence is TGTGCCAGCAGTGATCTAGCGGTTTACGAGCAGTACTTC. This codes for CASSDLAVYEQYF.

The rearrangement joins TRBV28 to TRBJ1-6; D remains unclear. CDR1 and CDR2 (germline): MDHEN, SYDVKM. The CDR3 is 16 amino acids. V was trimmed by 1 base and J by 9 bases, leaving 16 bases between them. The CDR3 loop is CASSLYRYPLASPLHF. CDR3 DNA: TGTGCCAGCAGTTTATATAGGTATCCTTTAGCTTCACCCCTCCACTTT.

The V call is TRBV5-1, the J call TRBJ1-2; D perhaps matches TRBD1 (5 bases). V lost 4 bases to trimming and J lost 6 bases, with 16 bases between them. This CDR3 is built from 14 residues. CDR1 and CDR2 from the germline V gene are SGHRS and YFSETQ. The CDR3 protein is CASSPRQGGDGYTF. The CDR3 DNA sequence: TGCGCCAGCAGCCCCAGGCAGGGAGGAGATGGCTACACCTTC.

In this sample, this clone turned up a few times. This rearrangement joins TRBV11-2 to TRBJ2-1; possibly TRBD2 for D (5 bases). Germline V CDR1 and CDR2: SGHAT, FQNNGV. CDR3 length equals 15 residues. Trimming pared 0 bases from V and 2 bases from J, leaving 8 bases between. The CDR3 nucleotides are TGTGCCAGCAGCTTAGAACTAGGTACCTACAATGAGCAGTTCTTC. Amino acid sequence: CASSLELGTYNEQFF.

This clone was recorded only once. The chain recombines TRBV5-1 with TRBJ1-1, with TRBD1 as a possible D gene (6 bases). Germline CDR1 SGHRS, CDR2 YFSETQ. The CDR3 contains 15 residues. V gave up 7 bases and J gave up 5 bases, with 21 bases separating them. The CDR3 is CASSTQGGRGTEAFF. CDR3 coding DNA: TGCGCCAGCTCAACACAAGGGGGTAGGGGGACTGAAGCTTTCTTT. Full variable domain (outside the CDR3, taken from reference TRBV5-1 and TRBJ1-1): KAGVTQTPRYLIKTRGQQVTLSCSPISGHRSVSWYQQTPGQGLQFLFEYFSETQRNKGNFPGRFSGRQFSNSRSEMNVSTLELGDSALYLCASSTQGGRGTEAFFGQGTRLTVV.

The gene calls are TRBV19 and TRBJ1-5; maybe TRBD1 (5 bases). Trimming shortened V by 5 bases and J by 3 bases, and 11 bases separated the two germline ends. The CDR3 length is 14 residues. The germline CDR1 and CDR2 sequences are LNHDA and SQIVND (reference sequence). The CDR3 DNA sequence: TGTGCCAGTAGTTCAAGACAGCCCAATCAGCCCCAGCATTTT. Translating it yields CASSSRQPNQPQHF.

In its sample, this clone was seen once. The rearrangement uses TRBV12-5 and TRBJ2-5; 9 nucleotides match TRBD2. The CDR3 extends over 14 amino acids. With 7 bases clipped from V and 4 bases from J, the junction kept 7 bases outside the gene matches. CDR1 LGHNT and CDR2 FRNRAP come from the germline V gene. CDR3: CASALGLAGETQYF. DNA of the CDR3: TGTGCTAGTGCCCTGGGACTAGCAGGAGAGACCCAGTACTTC.

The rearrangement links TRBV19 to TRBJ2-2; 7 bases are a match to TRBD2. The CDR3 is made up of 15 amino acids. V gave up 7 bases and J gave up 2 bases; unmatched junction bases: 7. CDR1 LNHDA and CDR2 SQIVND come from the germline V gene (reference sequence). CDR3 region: CASIGLAVNTGELFF. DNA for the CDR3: TGTGCCAGTATTGGGCTAGCGGTAAACACCGGGGAGCTGTTTTTT.

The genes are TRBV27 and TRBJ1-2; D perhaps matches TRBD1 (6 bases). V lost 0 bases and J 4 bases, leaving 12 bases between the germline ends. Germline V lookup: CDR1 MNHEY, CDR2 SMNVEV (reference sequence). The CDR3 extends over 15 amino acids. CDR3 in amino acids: CASSLSTGLSYGYTF. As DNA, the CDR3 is TGTGCCAGCAGTTTATCGACAGGTTTGAGCTATGGCTACACCTTC.

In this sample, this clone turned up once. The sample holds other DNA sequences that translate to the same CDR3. CDR3 loop: CASSEQGGQPQHF. The CDR3 coding sequence is TGTGCCAGTAGTGAACAGGGGGGGCAGCCCCAGCATTTT. The chain couples TRBV19 to TRBJ1-5; 8 bases line up with TRBD1. Trimming at V came to 5 bases and at J to 7 bases, leaving 4 bases not matched to a gene. Per the germline V gene, CDR1 is LNHDA and CDR2 is SQIVND (reference sequence). The CDR3 is 13 residues long.

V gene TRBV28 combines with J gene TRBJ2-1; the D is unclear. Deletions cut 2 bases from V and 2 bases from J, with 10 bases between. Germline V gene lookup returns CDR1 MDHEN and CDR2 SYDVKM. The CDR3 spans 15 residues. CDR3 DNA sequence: TGTGCCAGCAGTTTAGTCCAGGCGACCTACAATGAGCAGTTCTTC. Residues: CASSLVQATYNEQFF.

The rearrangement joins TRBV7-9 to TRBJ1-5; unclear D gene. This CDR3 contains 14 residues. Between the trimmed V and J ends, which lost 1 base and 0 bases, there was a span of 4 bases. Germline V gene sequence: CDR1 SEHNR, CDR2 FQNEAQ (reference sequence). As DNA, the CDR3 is TGTGCCAGCAGCTTAGACAGTAGCAATCAGCCCCAGCATTTT. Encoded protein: CASSLDSSNQPQHF.